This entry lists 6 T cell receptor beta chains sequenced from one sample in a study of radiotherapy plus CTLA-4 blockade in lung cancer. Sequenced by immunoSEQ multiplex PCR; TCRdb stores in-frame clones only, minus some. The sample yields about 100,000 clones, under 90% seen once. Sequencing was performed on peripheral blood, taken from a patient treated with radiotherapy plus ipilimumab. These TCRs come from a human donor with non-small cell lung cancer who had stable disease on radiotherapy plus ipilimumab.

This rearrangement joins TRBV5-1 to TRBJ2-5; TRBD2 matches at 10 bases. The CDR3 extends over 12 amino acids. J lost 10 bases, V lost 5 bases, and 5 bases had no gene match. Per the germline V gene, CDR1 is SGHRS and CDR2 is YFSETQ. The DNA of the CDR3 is TGCGCCAGCAGGCTAGCGGGAGAGGACCAGTACTTC. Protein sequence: CASRLAGEDQYF. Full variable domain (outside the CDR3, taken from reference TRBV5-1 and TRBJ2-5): KAGVTQTPRYLIKTRGQQVTLSCSPISGHRSVSWYQQTPGQGLQFLFEYFSETQRNKGNFPGRFSGRQFSNSRSEMNVSTLELGDSALYLCASRLAGEDQYFGPGTRLLVL.

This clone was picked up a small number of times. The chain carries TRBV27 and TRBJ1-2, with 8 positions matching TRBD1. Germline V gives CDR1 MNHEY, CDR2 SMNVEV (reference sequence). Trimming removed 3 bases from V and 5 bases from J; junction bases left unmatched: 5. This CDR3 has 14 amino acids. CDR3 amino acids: CASSLTGDRYGYTF. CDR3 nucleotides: TGTGCCAGCAGTTTGACAGGGGATAGGTATGGCTACACCTTC.

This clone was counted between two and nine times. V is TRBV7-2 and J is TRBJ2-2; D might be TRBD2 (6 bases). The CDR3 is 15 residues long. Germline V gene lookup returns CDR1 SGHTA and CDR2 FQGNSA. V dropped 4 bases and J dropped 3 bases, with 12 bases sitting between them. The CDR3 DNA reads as TGTGCCAGCAGCTCCAGCGGGCAGTACACCGGGGAGCTGTTTTTT. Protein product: CASSSSGQYTGELFF.

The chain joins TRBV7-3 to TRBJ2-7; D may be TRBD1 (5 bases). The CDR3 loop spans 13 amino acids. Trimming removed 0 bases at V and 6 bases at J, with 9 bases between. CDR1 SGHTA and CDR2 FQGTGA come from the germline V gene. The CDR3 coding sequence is TGTGCCAGCAGCTTAACCCAGGGCGGCGAGCAGTACTTC. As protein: CASSLTQGGEQYF.

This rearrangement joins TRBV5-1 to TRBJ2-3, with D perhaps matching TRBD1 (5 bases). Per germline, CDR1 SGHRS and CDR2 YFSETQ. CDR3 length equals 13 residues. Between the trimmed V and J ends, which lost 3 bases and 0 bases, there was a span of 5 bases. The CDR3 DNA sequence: TGCGCCAGCAGCTGGACAAGCACAGATACGCAGTATTTT. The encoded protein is CASSWTSTDTQYF. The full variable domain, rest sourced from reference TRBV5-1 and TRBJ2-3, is KAGVTQTPRYLIKTRGQQVTLSCSPISGHRSVSWYQQTPGQGLQFLFEYFSETQRNKGNFPGRFSGRQFSNSRSEMNVSTLELGDSALYLCASSWTSTDTQYFGPGTRLTVL.

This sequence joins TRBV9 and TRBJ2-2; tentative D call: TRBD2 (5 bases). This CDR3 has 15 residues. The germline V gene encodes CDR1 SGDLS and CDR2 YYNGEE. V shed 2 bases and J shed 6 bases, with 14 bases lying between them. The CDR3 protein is CASSVFEGRAGELFF. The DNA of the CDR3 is TGTGCCAGCAGCGTTTTTGAGGGCCGGGCCGGGGAGCTGTTTTTT.